Each of the 30 T cell receptor beta chains below was sequenced from the same sample in a study of blood T cell repertoires in COVID-19. The assay was immunoSEQ multiplex PCR, and TCRdb's table has in-frame clones only and misses some. In the table there are some 46,000 clones, around 86% of which are singletons. Sequencing was performed on peripheral blood. These receptor sequences come from a human donor in a cohort sampled during active COVID-19.

This rearrangement joins TRBV7-9 to TRBJ2-5, with D maybe TRBD1 (5 bases). The germline V gene has CDR1 SEHNR and CDR2 FQNEAQ (reference sequence). This CDR3 region has 13 residues. V lost 11 bases and J lost 4, with 17 bases in between. The DNA of the CDR3 is TGTGCCGCCTCCCAGTCTGGGGCAGAGACCCAGTACTTC. The encoded protein is CAASQSGAETQYF.

This rearrangement joins TRBV7-8 to TRBJ2-3; 9 bases map to TRBD2. The junction had 12 bases not matched to a gene; V was cut back by 8 bases and J by 0 bases. The germline gives CDR1 SGHVS, CDR2 FQNEAQ. The CDR3 runs 17 residues. CDR3 DNA: TGTGCCAGCGGTCCATACCCTAGCGGGGTTAGCACAGATACGCAGTATTTT. Residues: CASGPYPSGVSTDTQYF.

V usage is TRBV7-2 and J usage is TRBJ1-6; 7 nucleotides align to TRBD1. V shed 7 bases and J 11 bases; nucleotides not matched to a gene: 8. The length of the CDR3 is 13 residues. Germline loops: CDR1 SGHTA, CDR2 FQGNSA. The CDR3 region is CASTQQGLTPLHF. In DNA form, the CDR3 reads TGTGCCAGCACCCAACAGGGGTTGACACCCCTCCACTTT.

This sequence joins TRBV24-1 and TRBJ2-1, with 13 bases identical to TRBD2. Germline CDR1 and CDR2: KGHDR and SFDVKD. The CDR3 spans 15 residues. Trimming cost V 5 bases and J 8 bases; bases outside gene matches: 5. CDR3 sequence: CATSARLAGGYEQFF. In nucleotides, the CDR3 is TGTGCCACCAGTGCGCGACTAGCGGGAGGATATGAGCAGTTCTTC.

The chain carries TRBV6-2 or TRBV6-3 and TRBJ2-4; 7 bases fit TRBD1. The V segment lost 5 bases and the J segment 6 bases; nucleotides outside the gene matches: 4. This CDR3 spans 13 amino acids. Germline CDR1 is MNHEY and CDR2 is SVGEGT. The CDR3 nucleotides are TGTGCCAGCAGTACTGGACAGGTAAACATTCAGTACTTC. Amino acids: CASSTGQVNIQYF.

The V gene is TRBV7-2, the J gene TRBJ2-2; D possibly corresponds to TRBD2 (6 bases). The CDR3 length is 15 residues. The germline V gene encodes CDR1 SGHTA and CDR2 FQGNSA. Trimming left V 6 bases short and J 1 base short, with 12 bases between. CDR3 protein: CASRLMGGNTGELFF. DNA for the CDR3: TGTGCCAGCAGGTTAATGGGGGGGAACACCGGGGAGCTGTTTTTT.

This clone occurred once. This chain joins TRBV6-1 and TRBJ2-7, with TRBD1 matching 10 bases. There are 20 residues in the CDR3. CDR1 and CDR2 (germline): MNHNS, SASEGT. Trimming removed 2 bases from V and 2 bases from J; junction bases left unmatched: 18. The CDR3 sequence: CASSEIYGQGGTLPTYEQYF. The CDR3, as DNA: TGTGCCAGCAGTGAAATTTACGGACAGGGGGGTACCCTACCTACCTACGAGCAGTACTTC.

The chain couples TRBV5-1 to TRBJ2-1, with 9 bases identical to TRBD1. In germline, CDR1 is SGHRS, CDR2 YFSETQ. V shed 4 bases, J shed 5 bases, and the junction held 4 bases outside the gene matches. The CDR3 is 14 residues long. CDR3 amino acids: CASSPGQGHNEQFF. Here the CDR3 DNA reads TGCGCCAGCAGCCCGGGACAGGGCCACAATGAGCAGTTCTTC.

The chain recombines TRBV5-8 with TRBJ1-1; 8 bases are shared with TRBD1. CDR1 SGHTS and CDR2 YDEGEE come from the germline V gene. Losses at the gene ends were 2 bases for V and 11 bases for J; bases not matched to a gene: 2. The CDR3 has 11 amino acids. This CDR3 is CASSFGTGAFF. CDR3 DNA sequence: TGTGCCAGCAGCTTTGGGACAGGTGCTTTCTTT. Looking up the rest from reference TRBV5-8 and TRBJ1-1 gives the full variable domain: EAGVTQSPTHLIKTRGQQATLRCSPISGHTSVYWYQQALGLGLQFLLWYDEGEERNRGNFPPRFSGRQFPNYSSELNVNALELEDSALYLCASSFGTGAFFGQGTRLTVV.

The chain combines TRBV5-1 with TRBJ2-7; D is unclear. This CDR3 is built from 10 residues. Looked up from germline, CDR1 is SGHRS and CDR2 is YFSETQ. V lost 10 bases and J 4 bases, leaving 9 bases between the germline ends. The CDR3 coding sequence is TGCGCCCCCGGTGCTTACGAGCAGTACTTC. Its translation: CAPGAYEQYF.

This chain uses TRBV30 with TRBJ2-3, with 10 bases identical to TRBD2. In germline, CDR1 is GTSNPN, CDR2 SVGIG (reference sequence). The CDR3 length is 18 residues. V lost 2 bases to trimming and J lost 4 bases; unmatched junction nucleotides: 15. CDR3 protein: CAWSLPRASGRVSDTQYF. The CDR3 DNA reads TGTGCCTGGAGTCTCCCCCGGGCCAGCGGGAGGGTGTCAGATACGCAGTATTTT.

The J gene is TRBJ2-3, the V gene TRBV7-9; D call uncertain. Germline V gene lookup returns CDR1 SEHNR and CDR2 FQNEAQ (reference sequence). Trimming took 4 bases from V and 5 from J, leaving 13 bases between them. The CDR3 runs 14 residues. CDR3 coding DNA: TGTGCCAGCAGCTACCGTGACTGGCGAGATACGCAGTATTTT. This codes for CASSYRDWRDTQYF.

The chain joins TRBV20-1 to TRBJ1-2; TRBD1 aligns across 9 bases. The CDR3 sequence is 14 residues long. The germline V gene encodes CDR1 DFQATT and CDR2 SNEGSKA (reference sequence). V was clipped by 3 bases and J by 8 bases; unmatched bases: 10. The DNA of the CDR3 is TGCAGTGCTAGTTTTCTTGGGACAGGGAAGGGCTACACCTTC. Protein sequence: CSASFLGTGKGYTF.

This clone occurred once. This sequence joins TRBV6-5 and TRBJ1-3, with a possible D match to TRBD1 (5 bases). Germline V gene data show CDR1 as MNHEY and CDR2 as SVGAGI. Trimming shortened V by 6 bases and J by 5 bases, and 14 bases separated the two germline ends. The CDR3 runs to 14 residues. Here the CDR3 DNA reads TGTGCCAGCAGAACTCGGACAAGAAGAAACACCATATATTTT. Protein product: CASRTRTRRNTIYF.

For the CDR3, the DNA is TGTGCCAGCAGCCCATCCGGGACAGGGGCAGATACGCAGTATTTT. Encoded protein: CASSPSGTGADTQYF. The chain recombines TRBV3-1 (or the pseudogene TRBV3-2) with TRBJ2-3; 10 positions agree with TRBD1. The CDR3 is 15 residues long. Germline CDR1 LGHDT, CDR2 YNNKEL (reference sequence). Trimming removed 4 bases from V and 4 bases from J; junction bases left unmatched: 5.

The chain couples TRBV9 to TRBJ2-3; TRBD2 matches 14 bases. Germline V gives CDR1 SGDLS, CDR2 YYNGEE. CDR3 size: 18 residues. J lost 2 bases, V lost 4 bases, and 9 bases had no gene match. The CDR3 region is CASSPGTSGRLPTDTQYF. CDR3 nucleotides: TGTGCCAGCAGCCCGGGGACTAGCGGGAGACTACCCACAGATACGCAGTATTTT. The full variable domain, its missing parts supplied by reference TRBV9 and TRBJ2-3, is DSGVTQTPKHLITATGQRVTLRCSPRSGDLSVYWYQQSLDQGLQFLIQYYNGEERAKGNILERFSAQQFPDLHSELNLSSLELGDSALYFCASSPGTSGRLPTDTQYFGPGTRLTVL.

The chain employs TRBV3-1 (or the pseudogene TRBV3-2) and TRBJ1-2; D may be TRBD1 (5 bases). This CDR3 comprises 14 residues. Trimming removed 0 bases from V and 8 bases from J, with 13 bases in between. CDR1 and CDR2 from the germline V gene are LGHDT and YNNKEL (reference sequence). CDR3 residues: CASSQDIGARGYTF. The CDR3 DNA reads as TGTGCCAGCAGCCAAGATATAGGGGCCCGGGGCTACACCTTC.

The chain joins TRBV29-1 to TRBJ2-7; tentatively, D is TRBD2 (7 bases). The CDR3 is 14 amino acids. CDR1 and CDR2 from the germline V gene are SQVTM and ANQGSEA. V was trimmed by 5 bases and J by 4 bases, leaving 18 bases between them. The CDR3 protein is CSVLGAGVVYEQYF. The CDR3 bases are TGCAGCGTTCTGGGGGCGGGAGTGGTTTACGAGCAGTACTTC.

The J gene is TRBJ2-2, the V gene TRBV5-1; 8 nucleotides match TRBD1. The CDR3 covers 15 residues. Germline values: CDR1 SGHRS, CDR2 YFSETQ. V gave up 3 bases and J gave up 1 base; unmatched junction bases: 2. The CDR3 region has the DNA TGCGCCAGCAGCTCGGACAGGGTGAACACCGGGGAGCTGTTTTTT. It codes for CASSSDRVNTGELFF.

The chain has TRBV19 and TRBJ2-7; D ambiguous. Germline CDR1 LNHDA, CDR2 SQIVND (reference sequence). V gave up 0 bases and J gave up 0 bases, with 9 bases separating them. The CDR3 is 15 amino acids. CDR3 amino acids: CASSIDSRISYEQYF. In DNA, the CDR3 is TGTGCCAGTAGTATAGATTCCAGGATCTCCTACGAGCAGTACTTC.

The gene calls are TRBV4-3 and TRBJ2-4, with TRBD2 matching over 12 bases. CDR1 and CDR2 (germline): LGHNA, YSLEER. The CDR3 has 16 residues. V was pared by 3 bases and J by 3 bases, with 3 bases of the junction left unmatched. CDR3 bases: TGCGCCAGCAGCCATGCTAGCGGGAGGGTCAAAAACATTCAGTACTTC. It specifies CASSHASGRVKNIQYF.

This chain connects TRBV21-1 to TRBJ1-5. TRBV21-1 is a known pseudogene. This CDR3 comprises 15 residues. In DNA, the CDR3 is TGTGCCAGCAGCAAAGAGGAGGTAGAGGGTCAGCCCCAGCATTTT. Amino acids: CASSKEEVEGQPQHF.

V gene TRBV5-1 combines with J gene TRBJ2-3, with TRBD1 identical over 9 bases. J was trimmed by 2 bases and V by 5 bases; bases with no gene match: 9. The CDR3 consists of 16 residues. Germline V gives CDR1 SGHRS, CDR2 YFSETQ. Here the CDR3 reads CASSPRDRDFTDTQYF. CDR3 bases: TGCGCCAGCAGTCCCCGGGACAGGGACTTCACAGATACGCAGTATTTT.

The V call is TRBV28, the J call TRBJ1-2, with 8 positions matching TRBD1. This CDR3 has 15 residues. The V gene end was trimmed by 5 bases and the J gene end by 8 bases; junction bases not matched to a gene: 13. Germline loops: CDR1 MDHEN, CDR2 SYDVKM. The CDR3 is CASSTDWTRGRGYTF. CDR3 bases: TGTGCCAGCAGTACGGACTGGACCAGGGGGCGCGGCTACACCTTC.

The chain recombines TRBV27 with TRBJ1-2, with 8 bases aligning to TRBD1. The trim removed 6 bases at V and 8 bases at J, leaving 5 bases unmatched. The CDR3 is made up of 12 amino acids. Germline V gives CDR1 MNHEY, CDR2 SMNVEV (reference sequence). The CDR3 DNA is TGTGCCAGCAGACAGGGGGGGACAGGCTACACCTTC. Translated: CASRQGGTGYTF.

This sequence joins TRBV9 and TRBJ2-5, with 12 bases that match TRBD2. V shed 7 bases and J 1 base; nucleotides not matched to a gene: 14. In germline, CDR1 is SGDLS, CDR2 YYNGEE. CDR3 size: 18 residues. CDR3 in amino acids: CASSKATSGSRAQETQYF. The CDR3 nucleotides read TGTGCCAGCTCTAAAGCGACTAGCGGGAGTCGTGCCCAAGAGACCCAGTACTTC.

The chain uses TRBV30 and TRBJ1-2; 7 bases are shared with TRBD1. The V gene end was trimmed by 8 bases and the J gene end by 0 bases; junction bases not matched to a gene: 9. CDR3 length: 14 residues. Germline-derived CDR1 and CDR2 are GTSNPN and SVGIG (reference sequence). The CDR3 nucleotides read TGTGCCCATGGACAGGCCCTCACTAACTATGGCTACACCTTC. Translation gives CAHGQALTNYGYTF. The full variable domain, completed using reference TRBV30 and TRBJ1-2, is SQTIHQWPATLVQPVGSPLSLECTVEGTSNPNLYWYRQAAGRGLQLLFYSVGIGQISSEVPQNLSASRPQDRQFILSSKKLLLSDSGFYLCAHGQALTNYGYTFGSGTRLTVV.

This chain joins TRBV18 and TRBJ1-6, with 7 bases identical to TRBD1. Germline V CDR1 and CDR2: KGHSH, LQKENI. The ends lost 6 bases at V and 7 bases at J; junction bases unmatched: 9. The CDR3 consists of 15 residues. Here the CDR3 DNA reads TGTGCCAGCTCCCTTCAGGGGGTGACCAATTCACCCCTCCACTTT. Translating gives CASSLQGVTNSPLHF.

The chain employs TRBV19 and TRBJ2-3; D might be TRBD2 (6 bases). The CDR3 runs 14 residues. Trimming stripped 3 bases from V and 1 base from J, with 8 bases between. Germline CDR1 LNHDA, CDR2 SQIVND (reference sequence). CDR3 nucleotide sequence: TGTGCCAGTAGTATCGGGGGTGGCACAGATACGCAGTATTTT. Protein sequence: CASSIGGGTDTQYF.

The CDR3 DNA follows: TGTGCCAGCAGTTACGGTCAGGACATTCAGTACTTC. It is translated as CASSYGQDIQYF. This rearrangement joins TRBV6-2 or TRBV6-3 to TRBJ2-4; D gene unclear. Germline V gene lookup returns CDR1 MNHEY and CDR2 SVGEGT. The CDR3 extends over 12 amino acids. The germline V and J ends were trimmed by 2 bases and 8 bases, with 7 bases remaining between them.